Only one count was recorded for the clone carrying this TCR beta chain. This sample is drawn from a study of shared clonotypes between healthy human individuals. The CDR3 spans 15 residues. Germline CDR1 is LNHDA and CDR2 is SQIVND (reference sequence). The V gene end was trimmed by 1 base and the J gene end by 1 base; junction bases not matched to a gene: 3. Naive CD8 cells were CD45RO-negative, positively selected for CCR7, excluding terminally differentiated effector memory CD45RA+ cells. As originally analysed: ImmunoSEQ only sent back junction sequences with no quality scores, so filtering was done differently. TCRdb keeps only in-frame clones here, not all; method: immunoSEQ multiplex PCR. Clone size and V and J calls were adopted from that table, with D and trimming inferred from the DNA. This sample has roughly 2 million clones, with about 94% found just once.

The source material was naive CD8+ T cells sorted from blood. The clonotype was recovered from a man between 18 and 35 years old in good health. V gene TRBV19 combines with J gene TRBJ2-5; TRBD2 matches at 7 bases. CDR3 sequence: CASSIAGGPQETQYF. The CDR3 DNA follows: TGTGCCAGTAGTATAGCGGGAGGCCCCCAAGAGACCCAGTACTTC.